This TCR beta chain was profiled in a study of blood T cell repertoires in COVID-19. Overall study: The origin of the acute and convalescent COVID-19 samples was the United States, Italy and Spain.

TCRdb keeps only in-frame clones here, not all; method: immunoSEQ multiplex PCR. Of approximately 72,000 clones in the sample, approximately 82% were seen once. CDR1 and CDR2 (germline): ENHRY, SYGVKD. V trimming: 0 bases; J trimming: 0 bases; junction bases outside the gene matches: 9. This CDR3 has 19 residues. What was sequenced was peripheral blood. The chain combines TRBV10-3 with TRBJ2-1; TRBD2 matches at 9 bases. The receptor was isolated from a woman aged 80 or over with acute or convalescent COVID-19. This chain's CDR3 is CAISESASGTPGSYNEQFF. The DNA of the CDR3 is TGTGCCATCAGTGAGTCGGCTAGCGGGACCCCGGGCTCCTACAATGAGCAGTTCTTC.